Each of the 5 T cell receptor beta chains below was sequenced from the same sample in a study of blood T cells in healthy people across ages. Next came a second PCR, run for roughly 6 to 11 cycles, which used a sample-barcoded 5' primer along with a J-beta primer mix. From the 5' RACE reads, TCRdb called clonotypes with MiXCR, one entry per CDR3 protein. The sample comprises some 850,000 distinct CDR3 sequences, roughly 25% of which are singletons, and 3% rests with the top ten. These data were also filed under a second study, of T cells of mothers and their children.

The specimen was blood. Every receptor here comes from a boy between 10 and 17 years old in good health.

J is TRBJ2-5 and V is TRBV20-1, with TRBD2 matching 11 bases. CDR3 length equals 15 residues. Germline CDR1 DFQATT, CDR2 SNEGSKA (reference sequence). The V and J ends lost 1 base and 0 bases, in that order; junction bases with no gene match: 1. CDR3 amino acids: CSARVTSGDQETQYF. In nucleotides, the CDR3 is TGCAGTGCTAGAGTGACTAGCGGGGACCAAGAGACCCAGTACTTC.

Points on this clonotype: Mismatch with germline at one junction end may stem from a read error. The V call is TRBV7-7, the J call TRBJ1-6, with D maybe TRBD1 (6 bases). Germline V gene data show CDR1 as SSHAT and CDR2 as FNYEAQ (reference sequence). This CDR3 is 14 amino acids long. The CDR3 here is CASSAWTAHSPLHF. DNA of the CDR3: TGTGCTAGCAGCGCTTGGACAGCCCATTCACCCCTCCACTTT.

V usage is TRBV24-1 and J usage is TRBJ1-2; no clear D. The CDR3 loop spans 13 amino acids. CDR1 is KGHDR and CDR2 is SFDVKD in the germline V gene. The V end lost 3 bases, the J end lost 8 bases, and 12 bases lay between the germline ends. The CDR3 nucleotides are TGTGCCACCAGTGATCGACGGGATAGGGGCTACACCTTC. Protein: CATSDRRDRGYTF.

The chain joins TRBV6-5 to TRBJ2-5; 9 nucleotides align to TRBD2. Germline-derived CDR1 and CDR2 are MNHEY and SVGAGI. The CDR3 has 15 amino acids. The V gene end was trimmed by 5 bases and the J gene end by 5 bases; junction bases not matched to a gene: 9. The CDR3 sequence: CASSRTGTSSETQYF. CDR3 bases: TGTGCCAGCAGTCGAACCGGGACTAGCAGCGAGACCCAGTACTTC.

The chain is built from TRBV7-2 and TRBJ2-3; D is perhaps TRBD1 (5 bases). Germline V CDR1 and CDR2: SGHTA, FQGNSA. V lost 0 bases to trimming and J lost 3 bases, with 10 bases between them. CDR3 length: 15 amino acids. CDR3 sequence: CASSLAVTETDTQYF. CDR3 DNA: TGTGCCAGCAGCTTAGCGGTGACAGAGACAGATACGCAGTATTTT.